One T cell receptor beta chain is described in this entry. Its cognate antigen is unknown. The protocol was immunoSEQ multiplex PCR, while the TCRdb copy is restricted to in-frame clones and leaves out a portion. Of almost 700,000 clones detected, about 91% appear once; the ten largest clones hold roughly 22%. As defined, naive CD8 cells were CD45RO-negative and positively selected for CCR7, with terminally differentiated effector memory CD45RA+ cells excluded. The sample comes from a study of shared clonotypes between healthy human individuals. Study background: Three CD4 naive, three CD4 memory, two CD8 naive and one CD8 memory plate were used per donor. General observations from the study: Sharing across several donors was seen in roughly 5% of naive CD4 clonotypes.

V lost 7 bases and J 1 base, leaving 17 bases between the germline ends. Germline CDR1 and CDR2: SQVTM and ANQGSEA. The CDR3 sequence is 14 residues long. This TCR came from a man aged 25 to 40 in good health. The specimen sequenced was naive CD8+ T cells sorted from blood. The chain has TRBV29-1 and TRBJ2-7, with a weak D call TRBD1 (5 bases). CDR3 nucleotides: TGCAGCGCCCTAGGGGCAGCGAATTCCTACGAGCAGTACTTC. It codes for CSALGAANSYEQYF.